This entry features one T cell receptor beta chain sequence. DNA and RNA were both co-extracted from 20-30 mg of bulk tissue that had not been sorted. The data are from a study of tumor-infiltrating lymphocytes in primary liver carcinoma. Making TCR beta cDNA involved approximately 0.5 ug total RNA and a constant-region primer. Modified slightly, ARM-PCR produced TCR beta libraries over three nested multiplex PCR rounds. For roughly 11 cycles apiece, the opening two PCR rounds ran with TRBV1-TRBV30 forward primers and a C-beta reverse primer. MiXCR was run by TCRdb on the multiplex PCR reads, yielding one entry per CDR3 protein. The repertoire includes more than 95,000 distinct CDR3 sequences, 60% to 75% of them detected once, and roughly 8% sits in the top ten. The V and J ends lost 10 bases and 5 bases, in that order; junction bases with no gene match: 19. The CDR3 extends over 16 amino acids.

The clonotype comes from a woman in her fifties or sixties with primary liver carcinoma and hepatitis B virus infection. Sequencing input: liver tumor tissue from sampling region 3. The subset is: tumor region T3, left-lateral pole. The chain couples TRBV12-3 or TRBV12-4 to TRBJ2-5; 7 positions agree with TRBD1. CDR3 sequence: CANSPLGDREVETQYF. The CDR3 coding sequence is TGTGCCAACAGCCCTCTGGGAGACAGGGAAGTGGAGACCCAGTACTTC.